This T cell receptor beta chain was documented in a study of cytomegalovirus exposure and HLA in healthy donors. Study details: From donors who were HLA-typed, an early data release held about 89 million unique TCRs. Study-level points and caveats: In an earlier analysis, in roughly 600 donors, most V segments appeared productive either ~90% or ~30% of the time. Exclusion as indistinguishable affected some V segments, including TRBV6-2 and TRBV6-3.

Germline V gives CDR1 MDHEN, CDR2 SYDVKM. The CDR3 is made up of 14 amino acids. J gave up 10 bases and V 6 bases, and 8 bases lay outside the gene matches. Concerning this clone itself: The antigen is unknown.

The PCR used 60 Vbeta and 13 Jbeta primers. Clones were sequenced by immunoSEQ multiplex PCR, and TCRdb holds only the in-frame ones, with some missing. The profile shows about 200,000 clones, under 70% of them singletons. The chain carries TRBV28 and TRBJ1-6; 8 positions agree with TRBD1. This sequence originates from a man aged 35-49 years in good health and CMV-seropositive. Sequenced material: PBMCs. In DNA form, the CDR3 reads TGTGCCAGCAGCCCCATACAGGGGGTCTCACCCCTCCACTTT. Its translation is CASSPIQGVSPLHF. The complete variable domain, with remaining parts taken from reference TRBV28 and TRBJ1-6, reads DVKVTQSSRYLVKRTGEKVFLECVQDMDHENMFWYRQDPGLGLRLIYFSYDVKMKEKGDIPEGYSVSREKKERFSLILESASTNQTSMYLCASSPIQGVSPLHFGNGTRLTVT.